This T cell receptor beta chain was found in a study of CD8 T cells in Susac syndrome. The CDR3 is 12 residues long. Germline CDR1 is SGHDN and CDR2 is FVKESK. V dropped 3 bases and J dropped 8 bases, with 10 bases sitting between them. The authors carried out high-throughput sequencing of TCR beta. They applied it to CD8+ and CD4+ T cells obtained from blood. TEMRA cells were FACS-enriched, with CD8+ and CD4+ T cells isolated negatively. Reverse transcription of about 0.45 to 1 ug RNA used random hexamers. With immunoSEQ multiplex PCR, TCR beta CDR3 was amplified across 54 Vbeta and 13 Jbeta. One entry per CDR3 protein, called by TCRdb with MiXCR from the immunoSEQ multiplex PCR reads. The sample lists about 50,000 distinct CDR3 sequences; 90% to 95% were seen once.

The TCR comes from a human donor with multiple sclerosis. Sequenced material: CD8+ T cells from PBMCs. This chain joins TRBV14 and TRBJ1-1, with D possibly matching TRBD1 (6 bases). The CDR3, as DNA: TGTGCCAGCAGCCAGAGCACAGGGGAAGCTTTCTTT. As protein: CASSQSTGEAFF. Complete variable domain (other parts from reference TRBV14 and TRBJ1-1): EAGVTQFPSHSVIEKGQTVTLRCDPISGHDNLYWYRRVMGKEIKFLLHFVKESKQDESGMPNNRFLAERTGGTYSTLKVQPAELEDSGVYFCASSQSTGEAFFGQGTRLTVV.